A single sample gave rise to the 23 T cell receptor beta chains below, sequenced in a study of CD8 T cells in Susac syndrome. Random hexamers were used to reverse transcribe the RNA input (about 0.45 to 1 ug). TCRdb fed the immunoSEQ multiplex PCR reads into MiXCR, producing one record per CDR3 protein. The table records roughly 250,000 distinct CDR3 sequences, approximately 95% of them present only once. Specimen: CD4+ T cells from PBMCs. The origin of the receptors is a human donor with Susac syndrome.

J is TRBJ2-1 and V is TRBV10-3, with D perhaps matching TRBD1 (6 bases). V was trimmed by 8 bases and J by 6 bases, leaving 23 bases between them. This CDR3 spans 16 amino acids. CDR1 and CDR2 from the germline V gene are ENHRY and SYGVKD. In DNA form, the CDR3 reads TGTGCCATCCGAGGGGACCTCCGGGACACCTCCAATGAGCAGTTCTTC. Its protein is CAIRGDLRDTSNEQFF.

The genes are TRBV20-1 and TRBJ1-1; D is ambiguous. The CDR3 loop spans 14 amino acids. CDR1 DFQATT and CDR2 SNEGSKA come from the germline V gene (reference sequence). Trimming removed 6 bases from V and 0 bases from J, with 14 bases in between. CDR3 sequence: CSARRRIMNTEAFF. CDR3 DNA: TGCAGTGCCAGAAGACGGATCATGAACACTGAAGCTTTCTTT.

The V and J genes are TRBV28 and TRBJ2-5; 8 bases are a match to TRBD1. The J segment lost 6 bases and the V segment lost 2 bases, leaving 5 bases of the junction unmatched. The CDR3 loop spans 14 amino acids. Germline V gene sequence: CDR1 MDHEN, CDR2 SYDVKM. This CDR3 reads CASSLAGGGKTQYF. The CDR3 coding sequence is TGTGCCAGCAGTTTAGCAGGGGGCGGAAAGACCCAGTACTTC.

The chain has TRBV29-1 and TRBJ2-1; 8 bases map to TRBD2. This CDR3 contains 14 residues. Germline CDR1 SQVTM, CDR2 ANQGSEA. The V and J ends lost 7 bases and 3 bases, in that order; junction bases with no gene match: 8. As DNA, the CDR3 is TGCAGCGGTCAGCGGGAGTGGGACTACAATGAGCAGTTCTTC. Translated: CSGQREWDYNEQFF.

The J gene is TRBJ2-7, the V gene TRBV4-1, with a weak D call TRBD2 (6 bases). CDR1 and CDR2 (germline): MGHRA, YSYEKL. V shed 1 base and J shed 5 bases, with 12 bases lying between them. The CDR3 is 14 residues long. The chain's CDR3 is CASSQVRRVNEQYF. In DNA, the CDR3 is TGCGCCAGCAGCCAAGTGAGGAGGGTAAACGAGCAGTACTTC.

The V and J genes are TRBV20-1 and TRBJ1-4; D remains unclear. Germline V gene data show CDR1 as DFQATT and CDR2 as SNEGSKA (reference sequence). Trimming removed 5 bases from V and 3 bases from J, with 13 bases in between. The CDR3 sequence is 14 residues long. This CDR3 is CSAGDTRSNEKLFF. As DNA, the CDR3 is TGCAGTGCTGGCGACACTCGTTCTAATGAAAAACTGTTTTTT.

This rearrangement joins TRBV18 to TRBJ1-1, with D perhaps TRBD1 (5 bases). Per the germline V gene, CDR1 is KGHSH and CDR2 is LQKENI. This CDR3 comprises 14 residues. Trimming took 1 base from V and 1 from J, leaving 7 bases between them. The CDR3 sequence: CASSPQGPNTEAFF. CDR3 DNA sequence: TGTGCCAGCTCACCACAGGGACCGAACACTGAAGCTTTCTTT.

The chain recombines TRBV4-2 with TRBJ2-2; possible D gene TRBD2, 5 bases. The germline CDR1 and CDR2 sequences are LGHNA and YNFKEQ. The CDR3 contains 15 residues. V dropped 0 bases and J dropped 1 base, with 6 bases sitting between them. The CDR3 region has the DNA TGTGCCAGCAGCCAAGAGGGGAGGAACACCGGGGAGCTGTTTTTT. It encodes CASSQEGRNTGELFF.

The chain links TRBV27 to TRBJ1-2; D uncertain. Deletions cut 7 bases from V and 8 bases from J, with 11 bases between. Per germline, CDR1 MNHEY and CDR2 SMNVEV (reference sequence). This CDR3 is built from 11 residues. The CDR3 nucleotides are TGTGCCAGCACCCCGCTTGGGGGCTACACCTTC. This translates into CASTPLGGYTF.

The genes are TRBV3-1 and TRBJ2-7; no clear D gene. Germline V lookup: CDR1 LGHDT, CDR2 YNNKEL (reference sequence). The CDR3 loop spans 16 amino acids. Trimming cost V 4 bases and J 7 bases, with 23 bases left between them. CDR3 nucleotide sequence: TGTGCCAGCAGCCCAGAACCCGTTCTTCCGCCGTTTGAGCAGTACTTC. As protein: CASSPEPVLPPFEQYF.

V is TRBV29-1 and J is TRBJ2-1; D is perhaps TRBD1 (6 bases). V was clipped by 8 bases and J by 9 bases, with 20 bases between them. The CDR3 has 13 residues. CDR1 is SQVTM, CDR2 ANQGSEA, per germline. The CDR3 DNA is TGCAGCCAAATGACAGGCCAGTTGGGTGAGCAGTTCTTC. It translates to CSQMTGQLGEQFF.

The CDR3 bases are TGTGCCAGCAGCGAGGGGACTAGCAAGAGTAAGCAGTACTTC. It translates to CASSEGTSKSKQYF. V gene TRBV9 combines with J gene TRBJ2-7; TRBD2 matches 9 bases. The CDR3 totals 14 residues. CDR1 is SGDLS, CDR2 YYNGEE, per germline. V dropped 3 bases and J dropped 8; count of bases not matched to a gene: 9.

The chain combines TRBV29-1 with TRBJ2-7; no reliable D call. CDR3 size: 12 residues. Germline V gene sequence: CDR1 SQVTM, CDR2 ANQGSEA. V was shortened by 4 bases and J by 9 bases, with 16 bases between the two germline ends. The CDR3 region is CSVGSLGSGQYF. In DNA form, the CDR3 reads TGCAGCGTTGGCAGTTTGGGCTCGGGGCAGTACTTC.

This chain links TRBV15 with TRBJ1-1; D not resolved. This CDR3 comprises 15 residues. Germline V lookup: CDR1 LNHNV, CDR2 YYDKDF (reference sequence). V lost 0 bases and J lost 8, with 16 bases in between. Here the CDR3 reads CATSREVTPTGEAFF. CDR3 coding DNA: TGTGCCACCAGCAGAGAAGTGACTCCAACCGGGGAAGCTTTCTTT.

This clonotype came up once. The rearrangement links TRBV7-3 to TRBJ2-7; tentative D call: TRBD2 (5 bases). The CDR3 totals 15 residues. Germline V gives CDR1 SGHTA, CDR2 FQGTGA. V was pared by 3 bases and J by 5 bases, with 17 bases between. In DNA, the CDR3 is TGTGCCAGCAGCTTGAGCGGCAGGACTTCCCACGAGCAGTACTTC. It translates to CASSLSGRTSHEQYF. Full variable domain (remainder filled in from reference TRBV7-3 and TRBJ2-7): GAGVSQTPSNKVTEKGKYVELRCDPISGHTALYWYRQSLGQGPEFLIYFQGTGAADDSGLPNDRFFAVRPEGSVSTLKIQRTERGDSAVYLCASSLSGRTSHEQYFGPGTRLTVT.

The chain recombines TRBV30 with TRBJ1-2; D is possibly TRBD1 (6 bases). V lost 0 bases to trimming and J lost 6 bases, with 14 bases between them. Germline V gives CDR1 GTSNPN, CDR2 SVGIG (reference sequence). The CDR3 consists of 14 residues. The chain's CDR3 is CAWSVRTEANGYTF. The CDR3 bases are TGTGCCTGGAGTGTACGGACAGAAGCGAATGGCTACACCTTC.

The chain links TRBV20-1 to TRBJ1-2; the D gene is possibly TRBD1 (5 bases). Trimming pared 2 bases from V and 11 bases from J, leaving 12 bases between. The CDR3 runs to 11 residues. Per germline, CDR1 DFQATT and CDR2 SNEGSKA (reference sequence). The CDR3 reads CSARFGQAYTF. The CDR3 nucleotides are TGCAGTGCTAGATTTGGACAAGCGTACACCTTC.

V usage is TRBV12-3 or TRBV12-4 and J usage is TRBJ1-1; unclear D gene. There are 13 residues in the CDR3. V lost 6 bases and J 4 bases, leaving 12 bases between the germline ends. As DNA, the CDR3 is TGTGCCAGCAGCAAAACGGAAGGCACTGAAGCTTTCTTT. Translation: CASSKTEGTEAFF.

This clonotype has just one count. The CDR3 DNA follows: TGTGCCAGCAGCCAAGATCGGCAAAGGCATGGCTACACCTTC. Translation gives CASSQDRQRHGYTF. V and J are TRBV14 and TRBJ1-2; the D is unclear. V lost 0 bases and J 6 bases, leaving 11 bases between the germline ends. The CDR3 totals 14 residues. The germline V gene encodes CDR1 SGHDN and CDR2 FVKESK. Complete variable domain (other parts from reference TRBV14 and TRBJ1-2): EAGVTQFPSHSVIEKGQTVTLRCDPISGHDNLYWYRRVMGKEIKFLLHFVKESKQDESGMPNNRFLAERTGGTYSTLKVQPAELEDSGVYFCASSQDRQRHGYTFGSGTRLTVV.

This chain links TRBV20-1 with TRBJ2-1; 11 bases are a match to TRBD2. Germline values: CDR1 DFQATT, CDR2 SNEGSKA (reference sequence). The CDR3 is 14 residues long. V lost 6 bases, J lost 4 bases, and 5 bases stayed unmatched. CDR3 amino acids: CSAYGLAGYNEQFF. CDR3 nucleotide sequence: TGCAGTGCCTACGGACTAGCGGGTTACAATGAGCAGTTCTTC.

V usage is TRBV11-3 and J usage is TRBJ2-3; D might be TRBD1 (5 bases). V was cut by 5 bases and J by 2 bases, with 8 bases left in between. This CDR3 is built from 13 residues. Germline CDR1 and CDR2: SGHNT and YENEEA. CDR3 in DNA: TGTGCCAGCAGCGGGGCTATCACAGATACGCAGTATTTT. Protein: CASSGAITDTQYF.

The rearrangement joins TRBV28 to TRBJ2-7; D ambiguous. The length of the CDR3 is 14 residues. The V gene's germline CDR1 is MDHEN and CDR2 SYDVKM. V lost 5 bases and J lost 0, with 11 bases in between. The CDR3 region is CASSVPTLSYEQYF. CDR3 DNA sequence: TGTGCCAGCAGTGTCCCGACCCTCTCCTACGAGCAGTACTTC. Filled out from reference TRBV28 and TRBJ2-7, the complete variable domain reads DVKVTQSSRYLVKRTGEKVFLECVQDMDHENMFWYRQDPGLGLRLIYFSYDVKMKEKGDIPEGYSVSREKKERFSLILESASTNQTSMYLCASSVPTLSYEQYFGPGTRLTVT.

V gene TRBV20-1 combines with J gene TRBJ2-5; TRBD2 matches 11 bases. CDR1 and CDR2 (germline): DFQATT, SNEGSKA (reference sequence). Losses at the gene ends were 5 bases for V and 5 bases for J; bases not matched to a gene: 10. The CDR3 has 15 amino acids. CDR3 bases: TGCAGTGCTCGTCATAGCGGGAGGGCCGGGGAGACCCAGTACTTC. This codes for CSARHSGRAGETQYF.